Listed below are T cell receptor beta chains from one sample, sequenced in a study of cytomegalovirus exposure and HLA in healthy donors. Profiling relied on immunoSEQ multiplex PCR, and the TCRdb table lists in-frame clones only, not all of them. The sample has a few hundred thousand clones, 60% to 85% seen once. The sample taken for sequencing was PBMCs. The source is a man aged 40-49 years in good health and CMV-seronegative. Each CDR3 is given without its conserved first and last residue.

j_call,v_call,cdr3_aa
TRBJ2-7,TRBV25-1,ASSVGGLVYEQY
TRBJ2-3,TRBV6-5,ASSYSVSGDTQY
TRBJ2-7,TRBV7-2,ASSFSGSGFTY
TRBJ1-6,TRBV2,ASSEVPVNYNSPLH
TRBJ2-7,TRBV7-9,ASSFFPYRGLAYEQY
TRBJ2-1,TRBV11-3,ASSSQTLAGNEQF
TRBJ1-2,TRBV18,ASSPGGAGGYT
TRBJ2-7,TRBV11-2,ASSLDDWERRGSYEQY
TRBJ1-3,TRBV19,ASSDTLGRNTIY
TRBJ2-1,TRBV4-3,ASSLGAAGRYNEQF
TRBJ1-5,TRBV6-5,ASSQSGYSNQPQH
TRBJ1-2,TRBV5-1,ASSLITGGDYGYT
TRBJ1-3,TRBV6-6,ASSYSDRASGNTIY
TRBJ1-5,TRBV6-1,AIEDSRNNQPQH
TRBJ1-1,TRBV4-1,ASRHTGDLEAF
TRBJ1-1,TRBV2,ASGLGGGWNTEAF
TRBJ1-6,TRBV5-6,ASSLGQGVSPLH
TRBJ1-4,TRBV19,ASSRRGGQALNEKLF
TRBJ1-1,TRBV7-9,ASSLLSVNTEAF
TRBJ2-1,TRBV28,ASSSSGLTNEQF
TRBJ1-2,TRBV29-1,SVEAGYYGYT
TRBJ2-7,TRBV6-5,ASSPPRGEQY
TRBJ2-7,TRBV5-1,ASSRTISGSSEQY
TRBJ2-1,TRBV2,ASRPGTGVYNEQF
TRBJ2-7,TRBV10-3,AISGKAGEYEQY
TRBJ2-3,TRBV9,ASSESKRGRTDTQY
TRBJ2-5,TRBV5-1,ASSSQGRETQY
TRBJ2-7,TRBV27,ASSLFEGGEQY
TRBJ1-2,TRBV7-2,ASSPDRVGYT
TRBJ2-1,TRBV4-3,ASSVAGRANEQF
TRBJ2-3,TRBV6-6,ASRSLHGLYTDTQY
TRBJ2-6,TRBV15,ATHSGGANVLT
TRBJ2-3,TRBV7-3,ASGSGGTGGFTDTQY
TRBJ1-1,TRBV27,ASRPTGGTEAF
TRBJ1-2,TRBV7-2,ASSFGQGGGYT
TRBJ1-2,TRBV5-4,ASSPGQGMDYGYT
TRBJ2-3,TRBV29-1,SVLTDTDTQY
TRBJ1-2,TRBV6-5,ASKFDSNYGYT
NA,TRBV6-5,ASSIDRGGTYEQY
TRBJ2-3,TRBV6-5,ASSRTVADTQY
TRBJ2-1,TRBV19,ASSISSGSYEQF
TRBJ1-5,TRBV6-6,ASSYLNRGTQH
TRBJ1-2,TRBV4-1,ASSQGQGIPFYGYT
TRBJ2-4,TRBV18,ASSPVGSGLAKNIQY
TRBJ2-1,TRBV4-2,ASSQDPNRGLNEQF
TRBJ2-1,TRBV5-6,ASSRLDRPLSYNEQF
TRBJ1-1,TRBV29-1,SVHLGRNIAEAF
TRBJ2-7,TRBV7-9,ASSLGSYGGTYEQY